What follows is one T cell receptor beta chain and its context. These data belong to a study of blood T cells in healthy people across ages. Study overall: Per two T cells, about one barcoded beta molecule was captured through template switching.

Through a sample-barcoded 5' primer and a J-beta primer mix, a second PCR was run for about 6 to 12 cycles. TCRdb used MiXCR to reprocess the 5' RACE reads, holding one entry per CDR3 protein. The sample shows approximately 2,000,000 distinct CDR3 sequences, about 39% of them seen only once. Sequencing was done on a sample of blood. This clonotype originated in a human donor in good health.

CDR3: CATSLVGGSTDTQYF. CDR3 DNA sequence: TGTGCCACCAGCCTGGTCGGGGGAAGCACAGATACGCAGTATTTT. The chain is built from TRBV15 and TRBJ2-3; maybe TRBD2 (6 bases). V was pared by 5 bases and J by 0 bases, with 12 bases between. CDR3 size: 15 residues. Germline lookup yields CDR1 LNHNV and CDR2 YYDKDF (reference sequence).